This T cell receptor (beta chain) was sequenced in a study of T cell responses to AZD1222 COVID-19 vaccine. The study, taken as a whole, reports: Of spike-specific TCRs, nearly half reportedly target regions left unmutated in variants. Just a handful of AZD1222 recipients were seropositive at baseline.

Measured with immunoSEQ multiplex PCR; TCRdb has only the in-frame clones, and not every one. The sample records more than 95,000 clones, about 88% being singletons. CDR1 GTSNPN and CDR2 SVGIG come from the germline V gene (reference sequence). J gave up 5 bases and V 3 bases, and 3 bases lay outside the gene matches. The CDR3 has 15 residues. Remarks on this clone: Its antigen is still unknown.

The chain joins TRBV30 to TRBJ2-5, with 16 bases aligning to TRBD2. The source of this sequence is an adult in good health. The material sequenced was peripheral blood, taken on day 0 of AZD1222 vaccination. The CDR3 DNA reads TGTGCCTGGAGCCTGGGACTAGCGGGAGGGGAGACCCAGTACTTC. It codes for CAWSLGLAGGETQYF. Complete variable domain (other parts from reference TRBV30 and TRBJ2-5): SQTIHQWPATLVQPVGSPLSLECTVEGTSNPNLYWYRQAAGRGLQLLFYSVGIGQISSEVPQNLSASRPQDRQFILSSKKLLLSDSGFYLCAWSLGLAGGETQYFGPGTRLLVL.